A single sample gave rise to the 18 T cell receptor beta chains below, sequenced in a study of cytomegalovirus exposure and HLA in healthy donors. PCR primers comprised 60 Vbeta and 13 Jbeta primers. TCRdb's copy holds only in-frame clones and misses some; the assay was immunoSEQ multiplex PCR. In all, the sample yields around 200,000 clones. Sequenced: PBMCs. The receptor set was obtained from a girl aged 2 to 10 in good health and CMV-seropositive.

The rearrangement joins TRBV11-2 to TRBJ2-5; 8 bases are a match to TRBD1. J gave up 4 bases and V 1 base, and 8 bases lay outside the gene matches. The CDR3 is made up of 16 amino acids. The germline V gene has CDR1 SGHAT and CDR2 FQNNGV. The CDR3 DNA is TGTGCCAGCAGCTTAGTGCCAGGGGGCCGACGAGAGACCCAGTACTTC. The encoded protein is CASSLVPGGRRETQYF.

CDR3 in amino acids: CASSPGNTGELFF. CDR3 DNA sequence: TGTGCCAGCAGCCCGGGAAACACCGGGGAGCTGTTTTTT. The chain employs TRBV9 and TRBJ2-2, with D tentatively TRBD2 (5 bases). V was shortened by 4 bases and J by 2 bases, with 6 bases between the two germline ends. CDR1 is SGDLS and CDR2 is YYNGEE in the germline V gene. The CDR3 runs 13 residues.

This chain links TRBV7-9 with TRBJ2-1; perhaps TRBD2 as D (6 bases). Between the trimmed V and J ends, which lost 4 bases and 7 bases, there was a span of 11 bases. Looked up from germline, CDR1 is SEHNR and CDR2 is FQNEAQ (reference sequence). The CDR3 has 13 amino acids. CDR3: CASSSRRGNEQFF. CDR3 DNA: TGTGCCAGCAGCTCGCGGAGGGGAAATGAGCAGTTCTTC.

V is TRBV14 and J is TRBJ1-2, with 8 bases matching TRBD1. With V trimmed by 4 bases and J by 5 bases, 15 bases remained unmatched. There are 17 residues in the CDR3. The germline V gene has CDR1 SGHDN and CDR2 FVKESK. CDR3 amino acids: CASSLLGQGLRSYGYTF. The CDR3 nucleotides are TGTGCCAGCAGCCTCCTAGGACAGGGACTACGATCATATGGCTACACCTTC. The full variable domain, with the rest looked up from reference TRBV14 and TRBJ1-2, is EAGVTQFPSHSVIEKGQTVTLRCDPISGHDNLYWYRRVMGKEIKFLLHFVKESKQDESGMPNNRFLAERTGGTYSTLKVQPAELEDSGVYFCASSLLGQGLRSYGYTFGSGTRLTVV.

About this clone: This is likely a read error, given that the CDR3 carries no conserved phenylalanine or tryptophan at its end. V usage is TRBV7-2 and J usage is TRBJ2-3; D possibly corresponds to TRBD1 (6 bases). Germline V CDR1 and CDR2: SGHTA, FQGNSA. The V end lost 7 bases, the J end lost 2 bases, and 13 bases lay between the germline ends. This CDR3 has 14 amino acids. CDR3 nucleotide sequence: TGTGCCAGCACCAAGTGGGACAACACAGATACGCAGTATTCT. Its translation: CASTKWDNTDTQYS.

This chain uses TRBV19 with TRBJ1-5; 8 nucleotides align to TRBD1. With 0 bases clipped from V and 0 bases from J, the junction kept 7 bases outside the gene matches. Germline lookup yields CDR1 LNHDA and CDR2 SQIVND (reference sequence). The CDR3 is 18 amino acids. The CDR3: CASSIEQGQAGSNQPQHF. In DNA form, the CDR3 reads TGTGCCAGTAGTATAGAACAGGGACAGGCAGGTAGCAATCAGCCCCAGCATTTT.

This chain connects TRBV18 to TRBJ2-2; 8 bases fit TRBD1. The germline V gene encodes CDR1 KGHSH and CDR2 LQKENI. The CDR3 totals 16 residues. Trimming removed 0 bases from V and 4 bases from J; junction bases left unmatched: 4. CDR3 coding DNA: TGTGCCAGCTCACCACCCAACAGGGGGGTCACCGGGGAGCTGTTTTTT. It encodes CASSPPNRGVTGELFF.

The chain recombines TRBV5-1 with TRBJ2-5; possible D gene TRBD1, 5 bases. The germline CDR1 and CDR2 sequences are SGHRS and YFSETQ. The ends were cut back, 2 bases at V and 2 bases at J, with 19 bases in the middle. The CDR3 runs to 17 residues. CDR3 nucleotide sequence: TGCGCCAGCAGCTTCCCTCTCAAACCAGACAGACAAGAGACCCAGTACTTC. Its protein is CASSFPLKPDRQETQYF.

V gene TRBV27 combines with J gene TRBJ1-2; TRBD1 might be the D (6 bases). In germline, CDR1 is MNHEY, CDR2 SMNVEV (reference sequence). Trimming took 4 bases from V and 6 from J, leaving 15 bases between them. CDR3 length: 14 residues. The CDR3 loop reads CASSYDRRLHGYTF. Written as DNA, the CDR3 is TGTGCCAGCAGTTACGACAGGAGATTACATGGCTACACCTTC.

This rearrangement joins TRBV5-1 to TRBJ2-5, with D unclear. The CDR3 contains 16 residues. Trimming removed 0 bases at V and 5 bases at J, with 17 bases between. Germline V gene lookup returns CDR1 SGHRS and CDR2 YFSETQ. The CDR3 spells CASSLDPPPGRETQYF. The CDR3 nucleotides read TGCGCCAGCAGCTTGGATCCCCCCCCGGGTAGGGAGACCCAGTACTTC.

The rearrangement joins TRBV10-1 to TRBJ2-1, with a possible D match to TRBD2 (5 bases). The V gene's germline CDR1 is WNHNN and CDR2 SYGVQD (reference sequence). CDR3 length: 11 amino acids. V lost 8 bases to trimming and J lost 4 bases, with 6 bases between them. This chain's CDR3 is CASRGYNEQFF. CDR3 coding DNA: TGCGCCAGCCGGGGTTACAATGAGCAGTTCTTC.

The chain couples TRBV19 to TRBJ2-3; perhaps TRBD1 as D (5 bases). The germline V gene has CDR1 LNHDA and CDR2 SQIVND (reference sequence). This CDR3 contains 15 residues. Deletions cut 6 bases from V and 1 base from J, with 14 bases between. Here the CDR3 DNA reads TGTGCCAGTAGCTTGAAGGGGTGGGGCACAGATACGCAGTATTTT. Its translation is CASSLKGWGTDTQYF. The variable domain in full, with the rest retrieved from reference TRBV19 and TRBJ2-3, is DGGITQSPKYLFRKEGQNVTLSCEQNLNHDAMYWYRQDPGQGLRLIYYSQIVNDFQKGDIAEGYSVSREKKESFPLTVTSAQKNPTAFYLCASSLKGWGTDTQYFGPGTRLTVL.

The V gene is TRBV6-5, the J gene TRBJ1-1; 7 bases are shared with TRBD1. Trimming cost V 5 bases and J 4 bases; bases outside gene matches: 4. CDR3 length equals 13 residues. The V gene's germline CDR1 is MNHEY and CDR2 SVGAGI. The CDR3: CASSRGGGTEAFF. In DNA, the CDR3 is TGTGCCAGCAGTAGAGGGGGCGGCACTGAAGCTTTCTTT.

Concerning this clone itself: The same CDR3 arises from other DNA sequences in this sample as well. The chain carries TRBV28 and TRBJ1-3; no clear D gene. The CDR3 runs to 11 residues. The germline gives CDR1 MDHEN, CDR2 SYDVKM. Trimming removed 6 bases from V and 4 bases from J, with 4 bases in between. The CDR3 DNA reads as TGTGCCAGCAGGGCCGGAAACACCATATATTTT. Protein sequence: CASRAGNTIYF.

V is TRBV28 and J is TRBJ2-1; D unclear. This CDR3 contains 14 residues. Trimming cost V 6 bases and J 0 bases, with 9 bases left between them. CDR1 is MDHEN and CDR2 is SYDVKM in the germline V gene. CDR3 protein: CASSSTGSYNEQFF. The CDR3 DNA reads TGTGCCAGCAGCAGTACGGGCTCCTACAATGAGCAGTTCTTC.

This chain links TRBV7-8 with TRBJ2-7, with TRBD1 as a possible D gene (6 bases). Germline V gene lookup returns CDR1 SGHVS and CDR2 FQNEAQ. The germline V and J ends were trimmed by 6 bases and 3 bases, with 12 bases remaining between them. The CDR3 runs to 13 residues. The DNA of the CDR3 is TGTGCCAGCAGACCGGCAGGGGACTACGAGCAGTACTTC. The encoded protein is CASRPAGDYEQYF.

The V call is TRBV27, the J call TRBJ2-7; 15 bases match TRBD2. Germline assignment: CDR1 MNHEY and CDR2 SMNVEV (reference sequence). There are 17 residues in the CDR3. Trimming removed 0 bases from V and 4 bases from J; junction bases left unmatched: 4. The CDR3 sequence is CASSLSGLAGGEYEQYF. CDR3 nucleotides: TGTGCCAGCAGTTTATCGGGACTAGCGGGAGGAGAGTACGAGCAGTACTTC.

V usage is TRBV10-2 and J usage is TRBJ1-4; D remains ambiguous. This CDR3 comprises 13 residues. The V end lost 6 bases, the J end lost 4 bases, and 9 bases lay between the germline ends. Germline V gene lookup returns CDR1 WSHSY and CDR2 SAAADI. The CDR3 sequence: CASSAKSNEKLFF. The CDR3 DNA follows: TGCGCCAGCAGCGCAAAGAGTAATGAAAAACTGTTTTTT.